Listed below are T cell receptor beta chains from one sample, sequenced in a study of cytomegalovirus exposure and HLA in healthy donors. Clones were read by immunoSEQ multiplex PCR, and TCRdb kept only the in-frame ones, dropping some. The sample consists of 68,000 or so clones, roughly four fifths of them appearing once. Sequenced sample: PBMCs. The receptors derive from a human donor in good health. CDR3s include the opening cysteine and the closing phenylalanine or tryptophan. A D gene is named only where the DNA matches it firmly. Rows may omit the clone size; those that give it use once, few, many or a size class.

D: .
size: .
V: TRBV6-1
J: TRBJ1-1
DNA: TGTGCCAGCAGGGAACAGGGGAACACTGAAGCTTTCTTT
CDR3: CASREQGNTEAFF

D: .
size: .
V: TRBV1
J: TRBJ2-7
DNA: TGCACCAGCAGCCTAACAGGGATCAAGGCCGAGCAGTACTTC
CDR3: CTSSLTGIKAEQYF

D: TRBD1
size: few
V: TRBV6-1
J: TRBJ2-1
DNA: TGTGCCAGCAGTGAAGCTTTTCGGACAGGGAATTTCTCCTACAATGAGCAGTTCTTC
CDR3: CASSEAFRTGNFSYNEQFF

D: .
size: .
V: TRBV30
J: TRBJ2-7
DNA: TGTGCCTGGCGCCTTGGTGGGACATTCTACGAGCAGTACTTC
CDR3: CAWRLGGTFYEQYF

D: TRBD1
size: .
V: TRBV6-1
J: TRBJ2-7
DNA: TGTGCCAGCATCGTACAGGGGGCGTTACACGAGCAGTACTTC
CDR3: CASIVQGALHEQYF

D: TRBD1
size: .
V: TRBV16
J: TRBJ2-4
DNA: TGTGCCAGCAGCCAATCTACCGGGACAGTAAACATTCAGTACTTC
CDR3: CASSQSTGTVNIQYF

D: TRBD1
size: .
V: TRBV25-1
J: TRBJ1-2
DNA: TGTGCCAACCTTTGGACAGGGACGTTTAATGGCTACACCTTC
CDR3: CANLWTGTFNGYTF

D: .
size: once
V: TRBV5-1
J: TRBJ2-3
DNA: TGCGCCAGCAGCCCCTCTGATACGCAGTATTTT
CDR3: CASSPSDTQYF

D: .
size: .
V: TRBV4-1
J: TRBJ1-2
DNA: TGCGCCAGCAGCACCCGCGACGGAGCTAACTATGGCTACACCTTC
CDR3: CASSTRDGANYGYTF

D: TRBD1
size: .
V: TRBV9
J: TRBJ2-2
DNA: TGTGCCAGCCGGACAGGCTTTCCCTCGAACACCGGGGAGCTGTTTTTT
CDR3: CASRTGFPSNTGELFF

D: .
size: .
V: TRBV27
J: TRBJ2-3
DNA: TGTGCCAGCAGTACACGACAAAGTCGCACAGATACGCAGTATTTT
CDR3: CASSTRQSRTDTQYF

D: .
size: .
V: TRBV2
J: TRBJ2-2
DNA: TGTGCCAGCAGTGGGGGCCCTACGAACACCGGGGAGCTGTTTTTT
CDR3: CASSGGPTNTGELFF

D: TRBD1
size: .
V: TRBV4-1
J: TRBJ1-6
DNA: TGCGCCAGCAGCCACGACGAAATTACAGGGGCTTATAATTCACCCCTCCACTTT
CDR3: CASSHDEITGAYNSPLHF

D: .
size: .
V: TRBV28
J: TRBJ2-1
DNA: TGTGCCAGCAGTTTAAGCGTCCGGCGGGGTAGAAATGAGCAGTTCTTC
CDR3: CASSLSVRRGRNEQFF

D: .
size: few
V: TRBV6-5
J: TRBJ1-1
DNA: TGTGCCAGCAGTTGGGGACTGTCGAACACTGAAGCTTTCTTT
CDR3: CASSWGLSNTEAFF

D: .
size: .
V: TRBV19
J: TRBJ1-1
DNA: TGTGCCAGTAGGGCAAACAGGAACACTGAAGCTTTCTTT
CDR3: CASRANRNTEAFF

D: TRBD1
size: .
V: TRBV13
J: TRBJ1-2
DNA: TGTGCCAGCAGCTCGAGGACAGGCTATGGCTACACCTTC
CDR3: CASSSRTGYGYTF